These T cell receptor beta chains were read from a single sample in a study of early T cells in non-severe SARS-CoV-2 infection. Via MiXCR, TCRdb re-called the 5' RACE reads, giving one row per CDR3 protein. The table has about 83,000 distinct CDR3 sequences, roughly 12% seen once. Sequenced sample: whole blood. The source of these receptors is an adult who was a healthcare worker with PCR-confirmed SARS-CoV-2 infection or an uninfected control (not recorded which). Both conserved end residues are part of each CDR3. Fields, in order: V gene, D gene, J gene, clone size, CDR3 protein, CDR3 DNA. A D gene is named only where the DNA matches it firmly. Clone size is given for some rows only: seen once, a few or many times, or a class if the clone is expanded.

>TRBV4-2|NA|TRBJ1-1|NA
CASSQDERDTEAFF
TGTGCCAGCAGCCAAGATGAAAGAGACACTGAAGCTTTCTTT
>TRBV4-1|NA|TRBJ2-7|NA
CASSQVGGSDGEQYF
TGCGCCAGCAGCCAAGTTGGGGGTAGCGATGGCGAGCAGTACTTC
>TRBV20-1|NA|TRBJ2-5|many
CSARDQTLRETQYF
TGCAGTGCTAGAGATCAGACTTTGAGGGAGACCCAGTACTTC
>TRBV9|NA|TRBJ2-2|few
CASTGVSGTVELFF
TGTGCCAGCACAGGGGTTAGCGGCACCGTGGAGCTGTTTTTT
>TRBV4-2|NA|TRBJ2-7|NA
CASSRASEQYF
TGTGCCAGCAGCCGGGCTAGCGAGCAGTACTTC
>TRBV7-2|TRBD2|TRBJ2-1|many
CASREAGGVEQFF
TGTGCCAGCAGGGAAGCGGGGGGGGTTGAGCAGTTCTTC
>TRBV5-1|TRBD1|TRBJ1-1|NA
CASSLGQGRNTEAFF
TGCGCCAGCAGCCTCGGACAGGGGCGGAACACTGAAGCTTTCTTT
>TRBV12-3/TRBV12-4|NA|TRBJ1-3|once
CASKLGGSGNTIYF
TGTGCCAGCAAATTAGGGGGCTCTGGAAACACCATATATTTT
>TRBV7-2|TRBD2|TRBJ2-7|few
CASSLVVAGALGGQYF
TGTGCCAGCAGCTTAGTAGTAGCGGGAGCCTTAGGGGGGCAGTACTTC
>TRBV7-2|NA|TRBJ1-1|NA
CASSPHPEAFF
TGTGCCAGCAGCCCCCACCCTGAAGCTTTCTTT
>TRBV20-1|NA|TRBJ2-1|few
CSAREARSASYNEQFF
TGCAGTGCTAGAGAAGCAAGGAGTGCCTCCTACAATGAGCAGTTCTTC
>TRBV4-1|NA|TRBJ2-3|many
CASSRPGRALTDTQYF
TGCGCCAGCAGCCGCCCTGGCCGGGCTCTAACAGATACGCAGTATTTT
>TRBV29-1|NA|TRBJ1-1|many
CSVVLEVGTEAFF
TGCAGCGTTGTATTAGAAGTGGGCACTGAAGCTTTCTTT
>TRBV7-8|NA|TRBJ2-3|few
CASSLWLDTTDTQYF
TGTGCCAGCAGCTTATGGCTAGATACCACAGATACGCAGTATTTT
>TRBV6-2/TRBV6-3|TRBD1|TRBJ1-2|NA
CASSEDRDGVYGYTF
TGTGCCAGCAGCGAGGACAGGGACGGCGTCTATGGCTACACCTTC
>TRBV12-3/TRBV12-4|NA|TRBJ1-1|few
CASSFVAGDENTEVFF
TGTGCCAGCAGTTTCGTGGCAGGGGATGAGAACACTGAAGTTTTCTTT
>TRBV7-2|TRBD2|TRBJ2-7|NA
CASSLVSGQIYEQYF
TGTGCCAGCAGCTTAGTTAGCGGGCAGATCTACGAGCAGTACTTC
>TRBV29-1|NA|TRBJ2-1|few
CSVRQASYNEQFF
TGCAGCGTGAGGCAGGCCTCCTACAATGAGCAGTTCTTC
>TRBV19|TRBD1|TRBJ2-1|many
CASSLAGQGNEQFF
TGTGCCAGTAGTTTGGCGGGACAGGGCAATGAGCAGTTCTTC
>TRBV7-2|NA|TRBJ1-1|many
CASSPYTEAFF
TGTGCCAGCAGCCCATACACCGAAGCTTTCTTT
>TRBV2|NA|TRBJ2-7|NA
CASNLLGQSSYEQYF
TGTGCCAGCAACCTCCTCGGACAGAGCTCCTACGAGCAGTACTTC
>TRBV19|NA|TRBJ2-6|NA
CASQGSGANVLTF
TGTGCCAGCCAGGGATCTGGGGCCAACGTCCTGACTTTC
>TRBV10-3|NA|TRBJ1-5|many
CAISGSLYQPQHF
TGTGCCATCAGTGGGTCTCTTTATCAGCCCCAGCATTTT
>TRBV6-4|NA|TRBJ1-2|NA
CASSASPGPNYGYTF
TGTGCCAGCAGTGCCTCGCCGGGCCCAAACTATGGCTACACCTTC
>TRBV18|TRBD1|TRBJ2-1|NA
CASSRGQISSEQFF
TGTGCCAGCTCAAGGGGACAGATCTCGTCTGAGCAGTTCTTC
>TRBV14|NA|TRBJ2-5|few
CASSQDRGRGWGEETQYF
TGTGCCAGCAGCCAAGATCGGGGTAGGGGATGGGGCGAAGAGACCCAGTACTTC
>TRBV20-1|NA|TRBJ1-1|many
CSARDQGRWGSNTEAFF
TGCAGTGCTAGAGATCAGGGGAGGTGGGGTTCGAACACTGAAGCTTTCTTT
>TRBV12-3/TRBV12-4|NA|TRBJ1-1|NA
CAIGRTVEAFF
TGTGCCATCGGGAGGACAGTTGAAGCTTTCTTT
>TRBV19|NA|TRBJ1-2|many
CASSLLAATYYGYTF
TGTGCCAGTAGCCTGCTTGCGGCAACCTACTATGGCTACACCTTC
>TRBV4-2|TRBD2|TRBJ2-1|few
CASSHLDSGGNEQFF
TGTGCCAGCAGCCACCTGGACTCGGGGGGTAATGAGCAGTTCTTC
>TRBV10-2|NA|TRBJ1-1|many
CASSESGQGGTEAFF
TGCGCCAGCAGTGAGTCTGGGCAGGGCGGCACTGAAGCTTTCTTT
>TRBV20-1|TRBD2|TRBJ2-7|NA
CSAIREAGEQYF
TGCAGTGCTATCCGGGAGGCGGGGGAGCAGTACTTC
>TRBV2|NA|TRBJ2-2|NA
CASRLWGTGELFF
TGTGCCAGCAGGCTATGGGGTACCGGGGAGCTGTTTTTT
>TRBV10-3|NA|TRBJ2-7|NA
CAISEQNYEQYF
TGTGCCATCAGTGAGCAAAACTACGAGCAGTACTTC
>TRBV15|NA|TRBJ1-5|few
CATSFRGTPNQPQHF
TGTGCCACCAGCTTTAGAGGGACCCCCAATCAGCCCCAGCATTTT
>TRBV6-2/TRBV6-3|TRBD2|TRBJ2-1|few
CASRLADYNEQFF
TGTGCCAGTCGACTAGCGGACTACAATGAGCAGTTCTTC
>TRBV6-2/TRBV6-3|NA|TRBJ2-1|NA
CASSIGTPSYNEQFF
TGTGCCAGCAGCATCGGGACTCCCTCCTACAATGAGCAGTTCTTC
>TRBV6-5|NA|TRBJ2-1|many
CASSYSWRNEQFF
TGTGCCAGCAGTTACTCCTGGAGGAATGAGCAGTTCTTC
>TRBV7-2|TRBD2|TRBJ2-3|few
CASSLGGGLAAPSTDTQYF
TGTGCCAGCAGCTTAGGGGGAGGACTAGCGGCCCCTAGCACAGATACGCAGTATTTT
>TRBV20-1|NA|TRBJ2-1|NA
CSVKGTYNEQFF
TGCAGTGTGAAGGGAACGTACAATGAGCAGTTCTTC
>TRBV2|NA|TRBJ2-4|few
CASSEDGGSSIQYF
TGTGCCAGCAGTGAAGATGGGGGATCAAGCATTCAGTACTTC
>TRBV7-2|NA|TRBJ2-1|NA
CASSPRTGSNLADEQFF
TGTGCCAGCAGCCCGAGAACCGGGTCGAATTTGGCGGATGAGCAGTTCTTC
>TRBV7-2|TRBD1|TRBJ1-6|NA
CASSFNRGGRGSYNSPLHF
TGTGCCAGCAGCTTTAATCGAGGGGGCAGAGGCTCCTATAATTCACCCCTCCACTTT
>TRBV7-3|NA|TRBJ2-1|many
CASSLGPDNEQFF
TGTGCCAGCAGCTTAGGTCCGGACAATGAGCAGTTCTTC
>TRBV27|NA|TRBJ2-5|many
CASGGLGIRTQYF
TGTGCCAGCGGTGGCTTGGGCATCAGGACCCAGTACTTC